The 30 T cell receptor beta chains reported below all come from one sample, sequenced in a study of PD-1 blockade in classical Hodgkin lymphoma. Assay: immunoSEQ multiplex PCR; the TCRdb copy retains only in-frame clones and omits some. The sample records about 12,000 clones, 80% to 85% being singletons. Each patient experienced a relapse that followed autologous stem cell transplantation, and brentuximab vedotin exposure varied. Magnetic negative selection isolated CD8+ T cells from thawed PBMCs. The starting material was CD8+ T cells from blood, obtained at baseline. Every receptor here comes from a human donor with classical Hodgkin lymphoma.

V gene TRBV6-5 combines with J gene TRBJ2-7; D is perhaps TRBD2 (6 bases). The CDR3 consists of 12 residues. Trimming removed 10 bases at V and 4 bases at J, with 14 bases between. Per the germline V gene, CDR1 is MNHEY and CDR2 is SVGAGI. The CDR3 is CATLEGPYEQYF. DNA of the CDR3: TGTGCCACCCTGGAGGGGCCATACGAGCAGTACTTC.

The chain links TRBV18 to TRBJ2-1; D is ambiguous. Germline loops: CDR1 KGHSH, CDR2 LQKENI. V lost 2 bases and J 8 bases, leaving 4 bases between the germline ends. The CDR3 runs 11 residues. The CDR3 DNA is TGTGCCAGCTCACCAAGTCATGAGCAGTTCTTC. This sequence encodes CASSPSHEQFF.

The CDR3 DNA reads TGTGCCAGCAGAGCCCTACTTCTGGCGGGAGAAGGTACAGATACGCAGTATTTT. Translated: CASRALLLAGEGTDTQYF. This chain uses TRBV2 with TRBJ2-3; TRBD2 agrees at 7 bases. Germline V gene data show CDR1 as SNHLY and CDR2 as FYNNEI. This CDR3 spans 18 amino acids. V was clipped by 6 bases and J by 3 bases; unmatched bases: 18.

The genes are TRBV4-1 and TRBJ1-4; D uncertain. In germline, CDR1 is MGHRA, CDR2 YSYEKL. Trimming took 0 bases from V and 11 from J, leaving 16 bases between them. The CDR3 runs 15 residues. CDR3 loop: CASSQEGSGSTKLFF. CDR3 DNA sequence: TGCGCCAGCAGCCAAGAGGGGTCGGGGAGTACGAAACTGTTTTTT.

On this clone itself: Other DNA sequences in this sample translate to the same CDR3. CDR3 in DNA: TGTGCCAGCAGCCAACTTTACGAGCAGTACTTC. Its translation: CASSQLYEQYF. The chain links TRBV11-2 to TRBJ2-7; D uncertain. Per germline, CDR1 SGHAT and CDR2 FQNNGV. The CDR3 runs to 11 residues. Trimming shortened V by 5 bases and J by 4 bases, and 6 bases separated the two germline ends.

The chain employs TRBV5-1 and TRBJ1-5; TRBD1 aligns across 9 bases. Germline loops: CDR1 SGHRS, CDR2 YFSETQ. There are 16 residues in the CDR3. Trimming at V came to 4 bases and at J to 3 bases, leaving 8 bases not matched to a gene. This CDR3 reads CASSQGTGYPNQPQHF. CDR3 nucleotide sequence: TGCGCCAGCAGCCAAGGGACAGGGTACCCCAATCAGCCCCAGCATTTT.

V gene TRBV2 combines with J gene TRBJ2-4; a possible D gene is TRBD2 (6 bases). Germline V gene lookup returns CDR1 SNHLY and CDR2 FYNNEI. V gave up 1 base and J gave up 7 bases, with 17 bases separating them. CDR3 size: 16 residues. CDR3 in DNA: TGTGCCAGCAGTGAAGGGATCGGGGGATCTCGGAACATTCAGTACTTC. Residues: CASSEGIGGSRNIQYF.

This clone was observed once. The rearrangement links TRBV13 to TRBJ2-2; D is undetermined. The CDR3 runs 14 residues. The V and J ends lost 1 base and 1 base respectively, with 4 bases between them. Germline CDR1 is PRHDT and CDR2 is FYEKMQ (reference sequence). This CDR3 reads CASSLVGNTGELFF. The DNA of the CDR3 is TGTGCCAGCAGCTTAGTGGGGAACACCGGGGAGCTGTTTTTT.

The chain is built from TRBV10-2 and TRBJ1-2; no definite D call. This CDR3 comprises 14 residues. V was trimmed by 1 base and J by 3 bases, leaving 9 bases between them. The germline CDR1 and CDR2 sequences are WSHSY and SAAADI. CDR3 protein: CASSEFEVDYGYTF. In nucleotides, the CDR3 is TGCGCCAGCAGTGAGTTTGAGGTAGACTATGGCTACACCTTC.

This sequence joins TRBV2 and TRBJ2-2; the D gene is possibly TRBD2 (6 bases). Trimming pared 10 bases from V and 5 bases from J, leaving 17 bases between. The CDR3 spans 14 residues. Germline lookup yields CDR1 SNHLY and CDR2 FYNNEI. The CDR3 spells CATQWSSGTGELFF. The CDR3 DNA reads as TGTGCCACCCAGTGGTCGAGCGGGACCGGGGAGCTGTTTTTT.

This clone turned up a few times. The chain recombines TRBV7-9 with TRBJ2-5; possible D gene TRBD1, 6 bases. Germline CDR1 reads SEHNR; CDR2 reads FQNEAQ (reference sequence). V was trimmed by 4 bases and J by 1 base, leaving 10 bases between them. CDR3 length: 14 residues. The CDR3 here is CASSSWGPQETQYF. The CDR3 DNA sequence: TGTGCCAGCAGCTCCTGGGGGCCCCAAGAGACCCAGTACTTC.

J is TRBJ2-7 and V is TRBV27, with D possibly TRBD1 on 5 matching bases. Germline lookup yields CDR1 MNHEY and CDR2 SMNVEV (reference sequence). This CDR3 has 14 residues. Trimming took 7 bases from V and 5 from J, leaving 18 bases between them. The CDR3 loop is CASTGQGTLHEQYF. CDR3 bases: TGTGCCAGCACGGGTCAGGGAACGCTCCACGAGCAGTACTTC.

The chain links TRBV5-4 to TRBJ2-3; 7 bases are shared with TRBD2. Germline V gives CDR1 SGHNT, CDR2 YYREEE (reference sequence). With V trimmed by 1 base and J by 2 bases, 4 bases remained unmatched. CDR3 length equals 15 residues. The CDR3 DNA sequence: TGTGCCAGCAGCTTGTTTCTAGCGGCCACAGATACGCAGTATTTT. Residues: CASSLFLAATDTQYF.

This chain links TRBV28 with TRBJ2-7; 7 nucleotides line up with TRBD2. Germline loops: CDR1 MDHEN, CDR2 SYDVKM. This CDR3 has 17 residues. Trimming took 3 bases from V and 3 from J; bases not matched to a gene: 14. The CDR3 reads CASSFPAGAMTFYEQYF. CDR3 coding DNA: TGTGCCAGCAGTTTCCCGGCGGGAGCTATGACATTCTACGAGCAGTACTTC.

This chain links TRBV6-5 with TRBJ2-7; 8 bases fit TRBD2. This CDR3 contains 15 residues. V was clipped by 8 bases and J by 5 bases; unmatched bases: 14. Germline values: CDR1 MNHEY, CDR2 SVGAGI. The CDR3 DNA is TGTGCCAGCGGATGGAGCGGGAGACTTTCGGACGAGCAGTACTTC. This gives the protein CASGWSGRLSDEQYF.

The CDR3 DNA is TGTGCCACCAGCAGAAATTCCAGACTAGCTCCCAACGATGAGCAGTTCTTC. Its protein product is CATSRNSRLAPNDEQFF. This chain connects TRBV15 to TRBJ2-1; 7 bases fit TRBD2. Germline CDR1 LNHNV, CDR2 YYDKDF (reference sequence). This CDR3 has 17 amino acids. With 2 bases clipped from V and 8 bases from J, the junction kept 15 bases outside the gene matches.

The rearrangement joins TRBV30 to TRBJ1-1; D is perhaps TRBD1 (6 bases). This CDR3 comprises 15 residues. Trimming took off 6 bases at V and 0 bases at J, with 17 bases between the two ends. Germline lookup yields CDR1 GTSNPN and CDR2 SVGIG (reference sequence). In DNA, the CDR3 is TGTGCCTGTCACGCCGCAGGGGCTTTGAACACTGAAGCTTTCTTT. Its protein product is CACHAAGALNTEAFF.

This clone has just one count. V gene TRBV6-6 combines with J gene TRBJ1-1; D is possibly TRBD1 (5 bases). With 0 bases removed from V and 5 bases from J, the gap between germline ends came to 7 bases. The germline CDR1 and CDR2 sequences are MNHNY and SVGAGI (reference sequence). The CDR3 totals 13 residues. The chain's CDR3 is CASSYSGGTEAFF. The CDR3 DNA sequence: TGTGCCAGCAGTTACTCGGGGGGTACTGAAGCTTTCTTT.

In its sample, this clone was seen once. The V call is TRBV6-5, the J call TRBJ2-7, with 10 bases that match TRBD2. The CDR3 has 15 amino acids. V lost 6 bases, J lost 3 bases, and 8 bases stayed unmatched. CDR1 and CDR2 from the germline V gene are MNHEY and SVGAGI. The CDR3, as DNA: TGTGCCAGCAGAACCTGGGGACTAGCGAACTACGAGCAGTACTTC. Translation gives CASRTWGLANYEQYF.

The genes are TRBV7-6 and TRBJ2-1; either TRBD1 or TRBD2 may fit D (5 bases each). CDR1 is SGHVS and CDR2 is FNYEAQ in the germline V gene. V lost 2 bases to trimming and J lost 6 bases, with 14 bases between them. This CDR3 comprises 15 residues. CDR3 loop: CASSLRDQRGNEQFF. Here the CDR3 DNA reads TGTGCCAGCAGCTTAAGGGACCAAAGGGGCAATGAGCAGTTCTTC.

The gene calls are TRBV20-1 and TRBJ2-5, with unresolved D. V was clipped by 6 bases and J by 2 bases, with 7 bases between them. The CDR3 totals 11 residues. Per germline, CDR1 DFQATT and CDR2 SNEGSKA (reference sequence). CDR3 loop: CSALPQETQYF. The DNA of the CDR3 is TGCAGTGCCCTTCCTCAAGAGACCCAGTACTTC.

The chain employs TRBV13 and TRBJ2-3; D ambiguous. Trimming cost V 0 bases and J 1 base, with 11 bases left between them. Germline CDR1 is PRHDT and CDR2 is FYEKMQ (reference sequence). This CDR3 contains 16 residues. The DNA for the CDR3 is TGTGCCAGCAGCTTAGGCCGGGTTTACGGCACAGATACGCAGTATTTT. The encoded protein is CASSLGRVYGTDTQYF.

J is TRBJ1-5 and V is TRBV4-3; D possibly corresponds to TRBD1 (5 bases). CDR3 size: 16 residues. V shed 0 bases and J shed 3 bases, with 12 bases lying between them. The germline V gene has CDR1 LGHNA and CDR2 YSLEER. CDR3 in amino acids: CASSQERGDLNQPQHF. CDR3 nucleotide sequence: TGCGCCAGCAGCCAAGAAAGAGGGGATCTCAATCAGCCCCAGCATTTT.

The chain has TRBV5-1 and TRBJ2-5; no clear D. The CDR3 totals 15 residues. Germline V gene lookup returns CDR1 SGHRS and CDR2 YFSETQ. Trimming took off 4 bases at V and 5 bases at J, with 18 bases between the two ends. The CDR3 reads CASSPEDLPRETQYF. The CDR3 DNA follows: TGCGCCAGCAGCCCCGAGGACCTCCCGAGGGAGACCCAGTACTTC.

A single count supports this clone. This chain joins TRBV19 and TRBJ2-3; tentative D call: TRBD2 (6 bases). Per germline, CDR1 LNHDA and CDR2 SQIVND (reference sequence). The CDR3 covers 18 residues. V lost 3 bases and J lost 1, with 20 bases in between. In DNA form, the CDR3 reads TGTGCCAGTAGTATCGGAGCGGGCAGATTACCTGGCACAGATACGCAGTATTTT. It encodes CASSIGAGRLPGTDTQYF.

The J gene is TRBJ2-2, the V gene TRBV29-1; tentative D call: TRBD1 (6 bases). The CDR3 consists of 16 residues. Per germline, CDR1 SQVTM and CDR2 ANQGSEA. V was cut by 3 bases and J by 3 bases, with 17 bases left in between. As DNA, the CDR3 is TGCAGCGTTGAGAACAGGGCAGGGAAATACACCGGGGAGCTGTTTTTT. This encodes CSVENRAGKYTGELFF.

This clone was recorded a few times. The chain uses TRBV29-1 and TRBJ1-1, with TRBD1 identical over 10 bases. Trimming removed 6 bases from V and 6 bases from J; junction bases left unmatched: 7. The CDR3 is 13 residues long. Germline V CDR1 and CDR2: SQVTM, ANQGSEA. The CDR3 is CSVRQGANSEAFF. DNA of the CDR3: TGCAGCGTGAGACAGGGGGCAAACTCTGAAGCTTTCTTT.

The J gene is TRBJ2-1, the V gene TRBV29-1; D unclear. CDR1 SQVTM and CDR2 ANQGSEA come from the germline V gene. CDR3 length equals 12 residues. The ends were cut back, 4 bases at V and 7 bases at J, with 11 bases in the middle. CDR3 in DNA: TGCAGCGTTGGAATTGCGTGGAATGAGCAGTTCTTC. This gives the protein CSVGIAWNEQFF.

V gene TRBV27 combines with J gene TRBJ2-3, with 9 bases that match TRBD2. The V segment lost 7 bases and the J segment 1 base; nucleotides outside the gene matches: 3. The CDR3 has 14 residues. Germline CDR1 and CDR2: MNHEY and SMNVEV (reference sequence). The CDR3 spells CASNIAGGTDTQYF. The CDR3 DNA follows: TGTGCCAGCAATATAGCGGGAGGCACAGATACGCAGTATTTT.

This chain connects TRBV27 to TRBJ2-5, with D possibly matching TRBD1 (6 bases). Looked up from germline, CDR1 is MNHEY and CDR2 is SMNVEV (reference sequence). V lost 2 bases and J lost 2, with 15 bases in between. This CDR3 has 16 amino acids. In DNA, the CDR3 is TGTGCCAGCAGTTTAACGATTGACAGGTCGCAAGAGACCCAGTACTTC. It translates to CASSLTIDRSQETQYF.